The clone carrying this T cell receptor beta chain was seen only once. Random hexamers served to reverse transcribe about 0.5 to 1 ug RNA. TCRdb reprocessed the immunoSEQ multiplex PCR reads via MiXCR and lists one record per CDR3 protein. The sample carries some 240,000 distinct CDR3 sequences, 90% to 96% recorded once. This sample is part of a study of CD8 T cells in Susac syndrome. Unmatched junction bases numbered 6, after V lost 0 bases and J lost 0 bases. The germline V gene has CDR1 MGHRA and CDR2 YSYEKL. The CDR3 covers 18 residues. The rearrangement links TRBV4-1 to TRBJ2-7; 12 nucleotides match TRBD2. The clonotype comes from a human donor with Susac syndrome. The sample comprised CD4+ T cells from PBMCs. The CDR3 DNA reads as TGCGCCAGCAGCCAAGACGAAGGACTAGCGGGGTACTCCTACGAGCAGTACTTC. It specifies CASSQDEGLAGYSYEQYF.